The 27 T cell receptor beta chains in this list originate from one sample, sequenced in a study of T cell repertoires in cytomegalovirus infection. No antigen has been identified for these receptors. Each CDR3 protein gets one entry after TCRdb re-called the reads with MiXCR. The sample holds under 150,000 distinct CDR3 sequences, more than 20% seen once. Sequencing used PBMCs, sequenced either directly or after in vitro stimulation (not recorded which). These receptors all come from a human donor in good health (CMV status not recorded). Some clones in this sample may be carry-over from other donors' samples.

This clonotype has a handful of counts. This chain links TRBV15 with TRBJ1-2; the D gene is possibly TRBD1 (6 bases). V lost 0 bases, J lost 6 bases, and 11 bases lay in between. The CDR3 contains 14 residues. Per germline, CDR1 LNHNV and CDR2 YYDKDF (reference sequence). The CDR3 loop is CATSRDRGPNGYTF. In DNA form, the CDR3 reads TGTGCCACCAGCAGAGATCGGGGGCCCAATGGCTACACCTTC.

The J gene is TRBJ1-6, the V gene TRBV19; unclear D gene. V was clipped by 4 bases and J by 4 bases, with 11 bases between them. The CDR3 covers 15 residues. The V gene's germline CDR1 is LNHDA and CDR2 SQIVND (reference sequence). The CDR3 is CASSTSRSYNSPLHF. For the CDR3, the DNA is TGTGCCAGTAGTACAAGTCGGAGTTATAATTCACCCCTCCACTTT.

The chain combines TRBV19 with TRBJ2-1, with TRBD1 identical over 7 bases. This CDR3 contains 15 residues. V lost 5 bases, J lost 8 bases, and 12 bases stayed unmatched. Germline loops: CDR1 LNHDA, CDR2 SQIVND (reference sequence). The CDR3 DNA sequence: TGTGCCAGTAGTCGACAGGGTAAAGAAGTCGATGAGCAGTTCTTC. Translation: CASSRQGKEVDEQFF.

This clonotype came up many times. CDR3 in amino acids: CASSSSLGSDTQYF. The CDR3 region has the DNA TGTGCCAGCAGCTCCTCCCTAGGCTCAGATACGCAGTATTTT. The rearrangement joins TRBV7-9 to TRBJ2-3; D gene ambiguous. Deletions cut 4 bases from V and 4 bases from J, with 12 bases between. CDR3 length: 14 amino acids. Germline values: CDR1 SEHNR, CDR2 FQNEAQ (reference sequence).

In its sample, this clonotype was seen a few times. The J gene is TRBJ2-1, the V gene TRBV7-2; TRBD2 matches 12 bases. V lost 5 bases, J lost 9 bases, and 8 bases stayed unmatched. Germline-derived CDR1 and CDR2 are SGHTA and FQGNSA. The length of the CDR3 is 15 residues. The CDR3 reads CASSPRLAGVSEQFF. The CDR3 nucleotides are TGTGCCAGCAGCCCCCGACTAGCGGGAGTGAGTGAGCAGTTCTTC.

This clonotype was observed many times. V gene TRBV7-2 combines with J gene TRBJ2-1, with a possible D match to TRBD2 (6 bases). The CDR3 length is 18 residues. Germline V gives CDR1 SGHTA, CDR2 FQGNSA. The V end lost 1 base, the J end lost 2 bases, and 18 bases lay between the germline ends. The CDR3: CASSLGWSSGITYNEQFF. The CDR3 nucleotides are TGTGCCAGCAGCTTAGGGTGGAGTAGCGGTATAACCTACAATGAGCAGTTCTTC.

This clonotype was detected only a few times. The V and J genes are TRBV5-3 and TRBJ2-7, with D possibly called TRBD1 or TRBD2 (6 bases each). TRBV5-3 is an ORF, and what it does is uncertain. This CDR3 spans 15 amino acids. V lost 8 bases and J lost 0, with 18 bases in between. DNA for the CDR3: TGTGCCAGCAGCGGTACGGGGGCCTCCTCCTACGAGCAGTACTTC. Its protein product is CASSGTGASSYEQYF.

The chain joins TRBV19 to TRBJ2-6, with unresolved D. The CDR3 runs 14 residues. Per the germline V gene, CDR1 is LNHDA and CDR2 is SQIVND (reference sequence). Trimming removed 4 bases at V and 0 bases at J, with 4 bases between. CDR3: CASSNLSGANVLTF. CDR3 nucleotides: TGTGCCAGTAGTAATCTCTCTGGGGCCAACGTCCTGACTTTC.

The chain joins TRBV12-3 or TRBV12-4 to TRBJ1-1; possible D gene TRBD1, 5 bases. The V end lost 7 bases, the J end lost 4 bases, and 16 bases lay between the germline ends. The CDR3 runs 14 residues. In nucleotides, the CDR3 is TGTGCCAGCAACCCGGCAGGGCTGGCCACTGAAGCTTTCTTT. Its translation: CASNPAGLATEAFF.

The chain recombines TRBV4-2 with TRBJ1-1; 7 bases are shared with TRBD1. Germline CDR1 and CDR2: LGHNA and YNFKEQ. The CDR3 has 12 amino acids. The V and J ends lost 4 bases and 8 bases, in that order; junction bases with no gene match: 4. CDR3 region: CASSPVTGEAFF. The CDR3 DNA is TGTGCCAGCAGCCCAGTGACAGGGGAAGCTTTCTTT.

This clonotype appeared many times. The genes are TRBV7-9 and TRBJ2-5; D is unresolved. Germline values: CDR1 SEHNR, CDR2 FQNEAQ (reference sequence). V was shortened by 6 bases and J by 2 bases, with 13 bases between the two germline ends. This CDR3 is built from 14 residues. The DNA of the CDR3 is TGTGCCAGCAGTTCCCTCGGCACACAAGAGACCCAGTACTTC. Residues: CASSSLGTQETQYF.

This sequence joins TRBV28 and TRBJ2-3, with D hard to call. Deletions cut 7 bases from V and 13 bases from J, with 21 bases between. The germline CDR1 and CDR2 sequences are MDHEN and SYDVKM. The CDR3 extends over 13 amino acids. CDR3 sequence: CASTKYRAGQKYF. The CDR3 DNA reads TGTGCCAGCACCAAATACCGGGCAGGTCAAAAGTATTTT.

The V gene is TRBV5-4, the J gene TRBJ2-1; TRBD2 aligns across 11 bases. CDR3 length: 15 residues. CDR1 is SGHNT and CDR2 is YYREEE in the germline V gene (reference sequence). Germline trimming cut 4 bases from V and 6 bases from J; bases unmatched to any gene: 6. The CDR3, as DNA: TGTGCCAGCAGCCGCCCGGGACTAGCGGCCAATGAGCAGTTCTTC. This codes for CASSRPGLAANEQFF.

This clonotype has just a few counts. The V call is TRBV18, the J call TRBJ2-1, with TRBD2 matching 13 bases. Germline-derived CDR1 and CDR2 are KGHSH and LQKENI. The CDR3 contains 15 residues. V lost 6 bases and J lost 9; bases outside the gene matches: 8. This CDR3 is CASSYGLAGVGEQFF. The DNA of the CDR3 is TGTGCCAGCTCCTACGGACTAGCGGGAGTGGGTGAGCAGTTCTTC.

The V gene is TRBV19, the J gene TRBJ1-1, with D possibly TRBD1 on 6 matching bases. V dropped 7 bases and J dropped 3 bases, with 15 bases sitting between them. Germline CDR1 is LNHDA and CDR2 is SQIVND (reference sequence). CDR3 length: 14 residues. The CDR3 DNA reads TGTGCCAGTATGTCGCAGGGGCGTTACACTGAAGCTTTCTTT. Translated: CASMSQGRYTEAFF.

This chain uses TRBV7-2 with TRBJ1-6; 7 nucleotides align to TRBD1. V trimming: 5 bases; J trimming: 3 bases; junction bases outside the gene matches: 10. The V gene's germline CDR1 is SGHTA and CDR2 FQGNSA. The CDR3 sequence is 17 residues long. The CDR3 DNA follows: TGTGCCAGCAGCCATCCGACAGGGCGAAACTATAATTCACCCCTCCACTTT. As protein: CASSHPTGRNYNSPLHF.

The chain employs TRBV19 and TRBJ1-1; D uncertain. Germline V gene lookup returns CDR1 LNHDA and CDR2 SQIVND (reference sequence). The CDR3 has 13 amino acids. V lost 4 bases to trimming and J lost 5 bases, with 11 bases between them. This CDR3 reads CASSTIDGTEAFF. DNA for the CDR3: TGTGCCAGTAGTACCATAGATGGGACTGAAGCTTTCTTT.

The J gene is TRBJ1-4, the V gene TRBV4-1; unclear D gene. CDR3 length equals 14 residues. V shed 4 bases and J shed 8 bases, with 14 bases lying between them. Germline V gives CDR1 MGHRA, CDR2 YSYEKL. The CDR3 DNA reads as TGCGCCAGCAGCCTCGGTCCTCTGGGGGAAAAACTGTTTTTT. Translated, it gives CASSLGPLGEKLFF.

V is TRBV6-2 or TRBV6-3 and J is TRBJ2-3; the D is unclear. The CDR3 has 16 amino acids. Germline V gene lookup returns CDR1 MNHEY and CDR2 SVGEGT. Trimming left V 0 bases short and J 4 bases short, with 14 bases between. The CDR3: CASSYSLLTRPDTQYF. CDR3 nucleotide sequence: TGTGCCAGCAGTTACTCGCTCCTCACACGGCCAGATACGCAGTATTTT.

This chain links TRBV5-4 with TRBJ1-1; 7 nucleotides match TRBD1. From germline, CDR1 is SGHNT and CDR2 YYREEE (reference sequence). Trimming at V came to 0 bases and at J to 3 bases, leaving 2 bases not matched to a gene. There are 14 residues in the CDR3. For the CDR3, the DNA is TGTGCCAGCAGCTTGGACAGGGGAGACACTGAAGCTTTCTTT. Protein sequence: CASSLDRGDTEAFF. Complete variable domain (other parts from reference TRBV5-4 and TRBJ1-1): ETGVTQSPTHLIKTRGQQVTLRCSSQSGHNTVSWYQQALGQGPQFIFQYYREEENGRGNFPPRFSGLQFPNYSSELNVNALELDDSALYLCASSLDRGDTEAFFGQGTRLTVV.

The chain is built from TRBV2 and TRBJ1-1; the D gene is possibly TRBD1 (6 bases). The CDR3 totals 13 residues. Germline V gene lookup returns CDR1 SNHLY and CDR2 FYNNEI. V lost 7 bases to trimming and J lost 0 bases, with 9 bases between them. CDR3 coding DNA: TGTGCCAGCACCGGGACACTGAACACTGAAGCTTTCTTT. This translates into CASTGTLNTEAFF.

This clonotype was observed at least ten times. The V and J genes are TRBV7-2 and TRBJ2-1, with 8 positions matching TRBD1. This CDR3 region has 15 residues. Germline V CDR1 and CDR2: SGHTA, FQGNSA. Losses at the gene ends were 0 bases for V and 7 bases for J; bases not matched to a gene: 5. The CDR3 coding sequence is TGTGCCAGCAGCTTAGCTAGCGACAGGGGTAATGAGCAGTTCTTC. Its protein product is CASSLASDRGNEQFF. The variable domain in full, with the rest retrieved from reference TRBV7-2 and TRBJ2-1, is GAGVSQSPSNKVTEKGKDVELRCDPISGHTALYWYRQSLGQGLEFLIYFQGNSAPDKSGLPSDRFSAERTGGSVSTLTIQRTQQEDSAVYLCASSLASDRGNEQFFGPGTRLTVL.

The J gene is TRBJ2-1, the V gene TRBV6-2 or TRBV6-3; D uncertain. The CDR3 consists of 12 residues. Germline CDR1 MNHEY, CDR2 SVGEGT. V lost 7 bases and J 8 bases, leaving 12 bases between the germline ends. Written as DNA, the CDR3 is TGTGCCAGCAAAGTCGGGCTCGATGAGCAGTTCTTC. Protein sequence: CASKVGLDEQFF.

The chain couples TRBV27 to TRBJ1-1, with D perhaps TRBD1 (6 bases). Germline CDR1 and CDR2: MNHEY and SMNVEV (reference sequence). The CDR3 loop spans 14 amino acids. V lost 8 bases and J lost 1, with 14 bases in between. CDR3 residues: CASVRGGGNTEAFF. The CDR3 bases are TGTGCCAGCGTTAGGGGGGGGGGGAACACTGAAGCTTTCTTT.

This clonotype appeared a few times. The chain uses TRBV7-6 and TRBJ1-3; the D gene is possibly TRBD1 (5 bases). The CDR3 runs to 18 residues. Germline V gene sequence: CDR1 SGHVS, CDR2 FNYEAQ. V dropped 5 bases and J dropped 0 bases, with 20 bases sitting between them. The CDR3 DNA follows: TGTGCCAGCAGCCCTCGCCCCTTAGGGGTCAGCTCTGGAAACACCATATATTTT. Amino acid sequence: CASSPRPLGVSSGNTIYF.

This clonotype was observed many times. The chain links TRBV6-2 or TRBV6-3 to TRBJ2-1, with TRBD2 as a possible D gene (6 bases). Germline V lookup: CDR1 MNHEY, CDR2 SVGEGT. The CDR3 runs 15 residues. With 5 bases removed from V and 4 bases from J, the gap between germline ends came to 15 bases. The CDR3 DNA reads TGTGCCAGCAGTACCGGGACTGAGATATACAATGAGCAGTTCTTC. Amino acids: CASSTGTEIYNEQFF.

Concerning this clonotype itself: A read error may be the cause here, since a much bigger clone is one base away. The gene calls are TRBV11-2 and TRBJ2-1, with no clear D. Germline V CDR1 and CDR2: SGHAT, FQNNGV. This CDR3 spans 10 amino acids. The CDR3 here is CTSSLGEQFF. The CDR3 bases are TGTACCAGCAGCCTAGGTGAGCAGTTCTTC.